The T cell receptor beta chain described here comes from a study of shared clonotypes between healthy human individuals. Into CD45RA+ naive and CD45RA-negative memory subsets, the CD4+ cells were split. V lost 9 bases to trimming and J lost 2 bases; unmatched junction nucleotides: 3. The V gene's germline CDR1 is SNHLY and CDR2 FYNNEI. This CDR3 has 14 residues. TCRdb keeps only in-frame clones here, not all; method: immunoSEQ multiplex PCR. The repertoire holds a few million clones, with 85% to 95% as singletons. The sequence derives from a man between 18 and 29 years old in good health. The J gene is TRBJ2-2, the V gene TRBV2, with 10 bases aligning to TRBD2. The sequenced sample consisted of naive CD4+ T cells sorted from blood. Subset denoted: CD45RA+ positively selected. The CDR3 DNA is TGTGCCAGTAGCGGGAGGATTAACACCGGGGAGCTGTTTTTT. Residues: CASSGRINTGELFF.